This TCR beta chain derives from a study of blood T cell repertoires in COVID-19. This table comes from immunoSEQ multiplex PCR, and its TCRdb copy is limited to in-frame clones, with some not included. The table shows approximately 260,000 clones, with roughly four fifths occurring only once. Cohorts were determined from participant-reported clinical history. Sequenced sample: PBMCs or T cells enriched from blood (not recorded which). This sequence was found in a man aged 50-59 years who had recovered from COVID-19.

The CDR3 region has the DNA TGTGCCAGCAGTGAAGACAGGTCCGTCCAGTACTTC. This translates into CASSEDRSVQYF. The gene calls are TRBV6-1 and TRBJ2-7; a weak D match, TRBD1 (5 bases). Trimming took off 1 base at V and 10 bases at J, with 11 bases between the two ends. Germline CDR1 MNHNS, CDR2 SASEGT. The CDR3 is 12 residues long.